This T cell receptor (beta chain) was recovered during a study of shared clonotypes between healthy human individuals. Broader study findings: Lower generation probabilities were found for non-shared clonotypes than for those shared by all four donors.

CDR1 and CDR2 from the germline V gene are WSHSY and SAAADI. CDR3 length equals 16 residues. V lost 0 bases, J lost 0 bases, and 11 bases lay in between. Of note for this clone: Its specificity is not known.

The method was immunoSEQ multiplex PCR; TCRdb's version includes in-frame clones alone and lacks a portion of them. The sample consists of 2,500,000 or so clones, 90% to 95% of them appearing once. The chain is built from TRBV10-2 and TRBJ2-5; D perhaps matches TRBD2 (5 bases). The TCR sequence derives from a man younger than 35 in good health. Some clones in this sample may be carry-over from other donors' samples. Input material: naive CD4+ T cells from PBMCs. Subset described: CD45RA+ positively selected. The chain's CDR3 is CASSESEVMYQETQYF. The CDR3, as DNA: TGCGCCAGCAGTGAGTCGGAGGTTATGTACCAAGAGACCCAGTACTTC.